This TCR beta chain stems from a study of beta chain features in type 1 diabetes (dated by TCRdb to the late 2010s). With respect to the entire study: Patients and healthy donors did not differ in mean age, gender distribution, total cell number or subset yield. Whereas all 28 donors provided naive and central memory subsets, regulatory and stem cell-like memory subsets were isolated from just 8 patients and about 8 healthy donors. A total of roughly 99 million sorted cells were examined across all samples, and the number of cells per subset was strongly correlated with RNA yield. In the study, TCRB repertoires of sorted circulating CD4+ T cell subsets from recently diagnosed type 1 diabetes patients were compared with those of matched healthy donors.

As concerns this clone: It lacks a known antigen. Per-base qualities were not stored, and no clone one base away is much larger.

Overall study outcomes, separate from this receptor: Type 1 diabetes patients showed a moderate but significant shortening of TCRB CDR3 length in all four CD4+ subsets. Only small numbers of individuals were included in the HLA sub-analyses, which left unresolved whether HLA type had any influence on TCRB rearrangement. Naive, central memory and regulatory TCRB repertoires appeared more similar among patients than among healthy donors. PCR may preferentially amplify shorter templates, but because patient and control samples were amplified and corrected together, any resulting skew would affect both groups equally. Patients with type 1 diabetes made fewer insertions and deleted more nucleotides at VDJ recombination sites, implying thymic rearrangement abnormalities. Sequencing cDNA rather than genomic DNA could over-represent highly expressing activated cells, although activation and CD3 levels did not differ between groups.

The High Capacity cDNA Reverse Transcription Kit was used to reverse transcribe all of the isolated RNA, meaning that expressed TCRB transcripts were what got sequenced. Naive, central memory and regulatory T cell samples underwent deep immunoSEQ sequencing, averaging roughly 3.5 million total reads per sample. After sorted cells were lysed in RLT buffer, RNA was extracted with DNase-treated RNeasy Micro or Mini kits, with the choice depending on cell number. Each cell subset was processed on its own to prevent cross-contamination, while patient and healthy donor samples were processed together. TCRB sequences were amplified from cDNA with the immunoSEQ multiplex PCR, producing 87-bp fragments spanning the CDR3 region. Sequencing of the amplicons was done on the Illumina HiSeq platform. Under the source paper's analysis protocol: Synthetic template baselines were used to correct PCR bias computationally, reads within Hamming distance 2 were collapsed, and singletons that could not be merged were discarded. Reads were aligned against IMGT so that V, D and J genes, CDR3 length and insertions or deletions at six rearrangement sites could be assigned. Within each subset, clonotype counts were normalized to sorted cell number, after which true diversity and Gini coefficients were computed with the tcR R package. The overlap coefficient, calculated on TCRB nucleotide sequences, was used to quantify repertoire sharing. Out-of-frame TCRB sequences from naive cells were analyzed to stand in for the pre-selection repertoire. TCRdb re-hosts the immuneACCESS table, in-frame sequences only. Its copies lack some clones; in the studies checked, an unresolved V gene accounts for under half of them, and the cause for the rest is not known. V and J calls and clone size follow that table, whereas D and trimming were derived from the DNA. A total of almost 350,000 clones appear in this sample, around 20% of them only once. Clones ranked in the top ten supply approximately 0.041% of the sample.

From each donor, a single peripheral blood sample of around 120 mL on average was drawn into heparinised tubes. A BD FACSAria II and a panel including CD45RO, CCR7, CD25, CD127, CD95 and CD27 were used to sort naive, central memory, regulatory and stem cell-like memory CD4+ T cells. Every sorted population had a purity above 95%. PBMCs were isolated immediately by Lymphoprep density gradient centrifugation and stained directly without culture. To minimize batch effects, samples were stained and sorted in pairs, one healthy donor with one patient per experiment. This TCR was recovered from a young woman in good health. What was sequenced was naive CD4+ T cells from blood. The sample's cell subset or site label is to be understood as: true naive CD4+ T cells.

The nucleotide sequence is TGCGCCAGCAGCCAAGATGCCCCAGGAACAGGGTTCGCCTCCTACGAGCAGTACTTC. This encodes CASSQDAPGTGFASYEQYF. The chain couples TRBV4-3 to TRBJ2-7, and perhaps TRBD1 as D gene, on 6 matching bases. Trimming at the junction amounts to 0 bases on V and 0 bases on J, and the germline ends lie 21 bases apart. Including the terminal cysteine and phenylalanine, the CDR3 comprises 19 residues. CDR3 DNA is the only sequence kept; it has 57 bases, read in frame from the first base. From the germline V gene, CDR1 is LGHNA and CDR2 is YSLEER.